This TCR beta chain is drawn from a study of beta chain features in type 1 diabetes. This clone was observed a few times. There are 15 residues in the CDR3. Germline V gives CDR1 SEHNR, CDR2 FQNEAQ (reference sequence). The V end was cut by 3 bases, the J end by 5 bases, with 14 bases between. The whole isolated RNA underwent reverse transcription, so sequencing captured expressed TCRB transcripts. Profiling relied on immunoSEQ multiplex PCR, and the TCRdb table lists in-frame clones only, not all of them. The repertoire includes roughly 300,000 clones, approximately 15% of them detected once, and over 5.5% sits in the top ten.

This sequence originates from a man aged 30-40 years in good health. V gene TRBV7-9 combines with J gene TRBJ2-1; tentative D call: TRBD2 (6 bases). Source material: central memory CD4+ T cells from blood. For the CDR3, the DNA is TGTGCCAGCAGCTTTACCGGGAGCGTCGACAATGAGCAGTTCTTC. Its translation: CASSFTGSVDNEQFF. The full variable domain, its missing parts supplied by reference TRBV7-9 and TRBJ2-1, is DTGVSQNPRHKITKRGQNVTFRCDPISEHNRLYWYRQTLGQGPEFLTYFQNEAQLEKSRLLSDRFSAERPKGSFSTLEIQRTEQGDSAMYLCASSFTGSVDNEQFFGPGTRLTVL.